The clone carrying this T cell receptor (beta chain) has at least ten counts. What it recognizes is unknown. This specimen comes from a study of human T cells and chemical hapten exposure. TCRdb processed the RACE reads anew with MiXCR; each CDR3 protein has one entry. The table has 250,000 to 300,000 distinct CDR3 sequences, approximately 7.5% seen once. This sample's time point: pre-sensitization, week 0. Treatment: therapeutic diphenylcyclopropenone sensitization with weekly scalp DPC. Regarding the study as a whole: TCRs exceeding 1 in 1000 frequency stayed unchanged with DPC sensitization. Versus controls, significantly more large CDR3 similarity clusters arose from expanded TCRs.

Germline loops: CDR1 MDHEN, CDR2 SYDVKM. The CDR3 is 14 amino acids. The V gene lost 3 bases and the J gene lost 11 bases, with 19 bases spanning the gap. The sequence derives from a man younger than 30 with alopecia areata. Some clones in this sample may be carry-over from other donors' samples. This chain joins TRBV28 and TRBJ1-1; no firm D call. The sample in question was whole blood, obtained in connection with sensitization to the hapten diphenylcyclopropenone (DPC). DNA for the CDR3: TGTGCCAGCAGTTTTCTCTTACGTGGGGATAGGGCTTTCTTT. Amino acid sequence: CASSFLLRGDRAFF.